Reported below is one T cell receptor (beta chain). This sample is part of a study of preoperative IRX-2 immunotherapy in early breast cancer. Stated treatment: preoperative locoregional IRX-2 cytokine immunotherapy. Samples came from a phase Ib trial of preoperative locoregional IRX-2 cytokine immunotherapy. Measured with immunoSEQ multiplex PCR; TCRdb has only the in-frame clones, and not every one. Among roughly 42,000 clones listed, roughly 80% were seen once. CDR3 length: 14 amino acids. V was shortened by 5 bases and J by 7 bases, with 16 bases between the two germline ends. Germline CDR1 SGHRS, CDR2 YFSETQ.

This specimen consisted of tumor tissue, obtained after IRX-2 immunotherapy. The TCR originated in a human donor with breast cancer. This chain connects TRBV5-1 to TRBJ2-4; D unclear. The CDR3 here is CASSFSWDRNIQYF. DNA for the CDR3: TGCGCCAGCAGTTTCTCGTGGGATAGGAACATTCAGTACTTC.